One sample yielded the 28 T cell receptor beta chains listed below, sequenced in a study of cytomegalovirus exposure and HLA in healthy donors. PCR primers comprised 60 Vbeta and 13 Jbeta primers. Generated by immunoSEQ multiplex PCR, the TCRdb table keeps only in-frame clones and is missing some. This sample has about 120,000 clones, with around three quarters found just once. Material: PBMCs. These receptors all stem from a female donor in good health and CMV-seronegative.

The rearrangement uses TRBV11-2 and TRBJ1-2; 8 nucleotides agree with TRBD1. The CDR3 contains 13 residues. CDR1 is SGHAT, CDR2 FQNNGV, per germline. After removal of 7 bases from V and 4 bases from J, the junction contained 5 bases not matched to a gene. CDR3 region: CASTSDRGYGYTF. In DNA form, the CDR3 reads TGTGCCAGCACCTCAGACAGGGGCTATGGCTACACCTTC.

The chain combines TRBV9 with TRBJ2-7; tentative D call: TRBD1 (5 bases). The CDR3 totals 15 residues. V was shortened by 0 bases and J by 3 bases, with 13 bases between the two germline ends. Germline V CDR1 and CDR2: SGDLS, YYNGEE. DNA of the CDR3: TGTGCCAGCAGCGTAGCTGTGGGCCAGGGCTACGAGCAGTACTTC. Translating gives CASSVAVGQGYEQYF. Together with reference TRBV9 and TRBJ2-7, the CDR3 gives the full variable domain: DSGVTQTPKHLITATGQRVTLRCSPRSGDLSVYWYQQSLDQGLQFLIQYYNGEERAKGNILERFSAQQFPDLHSELNLSSLELGDSALYFCASSVAVGQGYEQYFGPGTRLTVT.

This clone was seen only once. The V gene is TRBV28, the J gene TRBJ2-7; 7 bases map to TRBD1. After removal of 6 bases from V and 3 bases from J, the junction contained 8 bases not matched to a gene. CDR3 length: 14 amino acids. The germline V gene has CDR1 MDHEN and CDR2 SYDVKM. As DNA, the CDR3 is TGTGCCAGCAGGACCCCGGGACAGAACTACGAGCAGTACTTC. Amino acids: CASRTPGQNYEQYF.

This clone has only a few counts. This same CDR3 is encoded by further DNA sequences in the sample. The CDR3 spells CASSQDSSSGANVLTF. The CDR3 DNA follows: TGCGCCAGCAGCCAAGATAGCAGCTCTGGGGCCAACGTCCTGACTTTC. The V and J genes are TRBV4-3 and TRBJ2-6; D is unresolved. V shed 0 bases and J shed 0 bases, with 6 bases lying between them. The CDR3 is made up of 16 amino acids. The germline CDR1 and CDR2 sequences are LGHNA and YSLEER.

This chain links TRBV13 with TRBJ2-6, with 9 bases identical to TRBD1. CDR1 PRHDT and CDR2 FYEKMQ come from the germline V gene (reference sequence). The J segment lost 5 bases and the V segment lost 4 bases, leaving 3 bases of the junction unmatched. The CDR3 is 15 residues long. CDR3 in amino acids: CASSWGQGRANVLTF. CDR3 bases: TGTGCCAGCAGCTGGGGACAGGGAAGGGCCAACGTCCTGACTTTC.

This clone was seen a handful of times. This chain links TRBV6-1 with TRBJ1-5; D not resolved. Trimming took 4 bases from V and 0 from J, leaving 4 bases between them. Germline lookup yields CDR1 MNHNS and CDR2 SASEGT. The CDR3 consists of 13 residues. The CDR3 DNA reads as TGTGCCAGCAGTGCCAATAGCAATCAGCCCCAGCATTTT. Translating gives CASSANSNQPQHF.

This chain joins TRBV7-9 and TRBJ2-5, with 9 bases matching TRBD1. The V segment lost 5 bases and the J segment 4 bases; nucleotides outside the gene matches: 14. This CDR3 spans 17 amino acids. The V gene's germline CDR1 is SEHNR and CDR2 FQNEAQ (reference sequence). CDR3 sequence reads: CASSPRTGAEVTETQYF. The CDR3 DNA reads as TGTGCCAGCAGCCCTCGGACAGGGGCGGAGGTCACAGAGACCCAGTACTTC.

V usage is TRBV28 and J usage is TRBJ1-1; TRBD1 matches at 9 bases. J was trimmed by 10 bases and V by 6 bases; bases with no gene match: 6. The CDR3 has 12 amino acids. Germline CDR1 is MDHEN and CDR2 is SYDVKM. CDR3 DNA: TGTGCCAGCAGCCTTTCGGGACAGGGAGCTTTCTTT. This gives the protein CASSLSGQGAFF.

This chain joins TRBV5-1 and TRBJ1-2, with 7 nucleotides matching TRBD1. Per germline, CDR1 SGHRS and CDR2 YFSETQ. This CDR3 comprises 15 residues. V lost 1 base to trimming and J lost 4 bases; unmatched junction nucleotides: 7. The CDR3 bases are TGCGCCAGCAGCTTGACAGGGGTGGTGGGCTATGGCTACACCTTC. Translated: CASSLTGVVGYGYTF.

The rearrangement links TRBV5-1 to TRBJ2-3; TRBD1 agrees at 11 bases. V gave up 0 bases and J gave up 5 bases; unmatched junction bases: 2. CDR1 is SGHRS and CDR2 is YFSETQ in the germline V gene. The CDR3 is 15 amino acids. The DNA of the CDR3 is TGCGCCAGCAGCTTGGCCGGGACAGGGGGAGATACGCAGTATTTT. Protein sequence: CASSLAGTGGDTQYF.

V and J are TRBV6-1 and TRBJ2-2; D might be TRBD1 (6 bases). Germline loops: CDR1 MNHNS, CDR2 SASEGT. The ends were cut back, 8 bases at V and 1 base at J, with 8 bases in the middle. The CDR3 totals 13 residues. In nucleotides, the CDR3 is TGTGCCAGCGAGACAGGGAACACCGGGGAGCTGTTTTTT. It specifies CASETGNTGELFF.

This chain links TRBV30 with TRBJ2-7; TRBD1 matches 9 bases. V lost 5 bases to trimming and J lost 12 bases; unmatched junction nucleotides: 14. Germline lookup yields CDR1 GTSNPN and CDR2 SVGIG (reference sequence). The CDR3 has 13 residues. The CDR3 DNA sequence: TGTGCCTGGGAACAGGGGGCGCATGCCCCGTTGTACTTC. The encoded protein is CAWEQGAHAPLYF. The full variable domain, in which reference TRBV30 and TRBJ2-7 provide the parts outside the CDR3, is SQTIHQWPATLVQPVGSPLSLECTVEGTSNPNLYWYRQAAGRGLQLLFYSVGIGQISSEVPQNLSASRPQDRQFILSSKKLLLSDSGFYLCAWEQGAHAPLYFGPGTRLTVT.

A single count supports this clone. The chain has TRBV7-8 and TRBJ2-2, with D maybe TRBD2 (7 bases). The CDR3 covers 16 residues. Germline V gene lookup returns CDR1 SGHVS and CDR2 FQNEAQ. V lost 5 bases, J lost 5 bases, and 18 bases lay in between. The CDR3, as DNA: TGTGCCAGCAGCCCTATGCAGGGAGGGGGGACCGGGGAGCTGTTTTTT. Amino acids: CASSPMQGGGTGELFF.

This chain joins TRBV5-1 and TRBJ1-2; the D is unclear. The V end lost 0 bases, the J end lost 5 bases, and 14 bases lay between the germline ends. Looked up from germline, CDR1 is SGHRS and CDR2 is YFSETQ. This CDR3 comprises 15 residues. CDR3 coding DNA: TGCGCCAGCAGCTTGGCGGCAGACCCGAGGTATGGCTACACCTTC. This gives the protein CASSLAADPRYGYTF. The variable domain in full, completed from reference TRBV5-1 and TRBJ1-2, reads KAGVTQTPRYLIKTRGQQVTLSCSPISGHRSVSWYQQTPGQGLQFLFEYFSETQRNKGNFPGRFSGRQFSNSRSEMNVSTLELGDSALYLCASSLAADPRYGYTFGSGTRLTVV.

This chain links TRBV7-9 with TRBJ2-5; D may be TRBD2 (5 bases). This CDR3 has 14 residues. The ends were cut back, 5 bases at V and 2 bases at J, with 12 bases in the middle. Germline loops: CDR1 SEHNR, CDR2 FQNEAQ (reference sequence). DNA for the CDR3: TGTGCCAGCAGCCAAACAGAGGGTCAAGAGACCCAGTACTTC. Protein: CASSQTEGQETQYF.

CDR3 region: CASSWTSGGLGTQYF. The CDR3 DNA sequence: TGTGCCAGCAGCTGGACTAGCGGGGGGTTAGGTACGCAGTATTTT. The rearrangement joins TRBV7-2 to TRBJ2-3, with 14 nucleotides matching TRBD2. With V trimmed by 4 bases and J by 8 bases, 5 bases remained unmatched. The CDR3 extends over 15 amino acids. CDR1 and CDR2 from the germline V gene are SGHTA and FQGNSA.

The chain has TRBV5-4 and TRBJ1-1; D is possibly TRBD1 (5 bases). V gave up 4 bases and J gave up 3 bases, with 19 bases separating them. This CDR3 has 16 amino acids. The germline gives CDR1 SGHNT, CDR2 YYREEE (reference sequence). For the CDR3, the DNA is TGTGCCAGCAGCCCGGGGCATGGGGGGGTCGACACTGAAGCTTTCTTT. Translating gives CASSPGHGGVDTEAFF.

The chain links TRBV6-6 to TRBJ2-7; D gene uncertain. The V gene's germline CDR1 is MNHNY and CDR2 SVGAGI (reference sequence). This CDR3 comprises 13 residues. With 7 bases removed from V and 3 bases from J, the gap between germline ends came to 13 bases. The CDR3 nucleotides read TGTGCCAGCACGGCCACTCGGAGCTACGAGCAGTACTTC. It translates to CASTATRSYEQYF.

The V and J genes are TRBV19 and TRBJ1-1; D is possibly TRBD1 (6 bases). Germline V lookup: CDR1 LNHDA, CDR2 SQIVND (reference sequence). V gave up 6 bases and J gave up 9 bases, with 14 bases separating them. CDR3 length: 12 residues. The CDR3 coding sequence is TGTGCCAGTAGGCTCAGGGGCGATCAAGCTTTCTTT. It translates to CASRLRGDQAFF.

The count of this clone is one. This chain links TRBV4-2 with TRBJ2-2; 7 bases line up with TRBD1. The CDR3 sequence is 18 residues long. V was pared by 4 bases and J by 0 bases, with 11 bases of the junction left unmatched. Germline assignment: CDR1 LGHNA and CDR2 YNFKEQ. CDR3 protein: CASSPRGRGPSNTGELFF. The CDR3 region has the DNA TGTGCCAGCAGCCCCCGAGGAAGGGGGCCTTCGAACACCGGGGAGCTGTTTTTT.

This clone appeared a few times. The CDR3 nucleotides read TGCGCCAGCAGCCAACCCGGGACAGGCAGGACTGAAGCTTTCTTT. Its protein is CASSQPGTGRTEAFF. The V call is TRBV4-3, the J call TRBJ1-1, with 8 positions matching TRBD1. V lost 2 bases, J lost 5 bases, and 7 bases stayed unmatched. From germline, CDR1 is LGHNA and CDR2 YSLEER. This CDR3 comprises 15 residues.

V and J are TRBV5-1 and TRBJ2-6; the D is unclear. The CDR3 is made up of 14 amino acids. V lost 2 bases and J 2 bases, leaving 5 bases between the germline ends. CDR1 and CDR2 (germline): SGHRS, YFSETQ. In nucleotides, the CDR3 is TGCGCCAGCAGCTTAACAGCTGGGGCCAACGTCCTGACTTTC. It yields the protein CASSLTAGANVLTF.

V and J are TRBV4-1 and TRBJ1-2, with TRBD1 matching over 10 bases. The CDR3 is 18 residues long. Unmatched junction bases numbered 16, after V lost 5 bases and J lost 4 bases. Germline loops: CDR1 MGHRA, CDR2 YSYEKL. The CDR3, as DNA: TGCGCCAGCAGCTCCCCCCCCCGGACAGGGGGTTTCGTCTATGGCTACACCTTC. Its protein is CASSSPPRTGGFVYGYTF.

The chain couples TRBV11-1 to TRBJ2-7, with D unresolved. Germline loops: CDR1 SGHAT, CDR2 FQDESV (reference sequence). This CDR3 region has 13 residues. The ends were cut back, 2 bases at V and 6 bases at J, with 11 bases in the middle. The DNA for the CDR3 is TGTGCCAGCAGCTTAAGATTCGGGTCCGAGCAGTACTTC. Protein sequence: CASSLRFGSEQYF.

This chain joins TRBV5-5 and TRBJ2-2; D is perhaps TRBD1 (5 bases). Trimming cost V 7 bases and J 3 bases, with 19 bases left between them. Germline V CDR1 and CDR2: SGHKS, YYEKEE (reference sequence). The CDR3 consists of 16 residues. As DNA, the CDR3 is TGTGCCAGCGTGCCCCCGGGCAGGGATTACACCGGGGAGCTGTTTTTT. Amino acid sequence: CASVPPGRDYTGELFF.

About this clone itself: The germline gene is not matched at one end of the junction; a read error may be the cause. The V call is TRBV7-9, the J call TRBJ2-7; TRBD1 aligns across 8 bases. The CDR3 extends over 17 amino acids. Germline V lookup: CDR1 SEHNR, CDR2 FQNEAQ (reference sequence). This CDR3 is CSSSSSIGDRSSYEQYF. CDR3 nucleotide sequence: TGTTCCAGCAGCTCATCAATTGGGGACAGGAGCTCCTACGAGCAGTACTTC.

This clone occurred a few times. This sequence joins TRBV12-5 and TRBJ1-1; D gene ambiguous. Looked up from germline, CDR1 is LGHNT and CDR2 is FRNRAP. This CDR3 has 14 residues. Trimming shortened V by 5 bases and J by 1 base, and 11 bases separated the two germline ends. The CDR3 region has the DNA TGTGCTAGTGGTCGATCGACTGAGAACACTGAAGCTTTCTTT. Amino acids: CASGRSTENTEAFF.

The genes are TRBV7-8 and TRBJ2-3, with no clear D. V lost 1 base to trimming and J lost 3 bases, with 8 bases between them. The CDR3 covers 14 residues. Germline-derived CDR1 and CDR2 are SGHVS and FQNEAQ. CDR3 nucleotides: TGTGCCAGCAGCTTAGGTCGGCGGACAGATACGCAGTATTTT. This encodes CASSLGRRTDTQYF. The entire variable domain, with the rest obtained from reference TRBV7-8 and TRBJ2-3, is as follows: GAGVSQSPRYKVAKRGQDVALRCDPISGHVSLFWYQQALGQGPEFLTYFQNEAQLDKSGLPSDRFFAERPEGSVSTLKIQRTQQEDSAVYLCASSLGRRTDTQYFGPGTRLTVL.